This TCR beta chain was recovered during a study of T cell repertoires in cytomegalovirus infection. About the study: Evidence of both CMV infection and a matching HLA type came from public TCR beta signatures.

Trimming stripped 5 bases from V and 5 bases from J, with 13 bases between. Per the germline V gene, CDR1 is MNHNS and CDR2 is SASEGT. The CDR3 totals 13 residues. This clonotype was recorded only once. Its matching antigen is unknown. A much larger clone sits a single nucleotide away, making a read error possible. A single record per CDR3 protein comes from TCRdb applying MiXCR to the reads. The sample contains around 450,000 distinct CDR3 sequences, about 11% of which appear only once. Study outcomes and limitations: CMV-specific HLA-C-restricted TCR beta clonotypes dominated the ex vivo response.

The chain employs TRBV6-1 and TRBJ2-7; D not resolved. The TCR sequence derives from a human donor in good health (CMV status not recorded). Some clones in this sample may be carry-over from other donors' samples. Specimen: PBMCs. DNA for the CDR3: TGTGCCAGCAGTAAGCGCGGTTTTGACGAGCAGTACTTC. Translated: CASSKRGFDEQYF.